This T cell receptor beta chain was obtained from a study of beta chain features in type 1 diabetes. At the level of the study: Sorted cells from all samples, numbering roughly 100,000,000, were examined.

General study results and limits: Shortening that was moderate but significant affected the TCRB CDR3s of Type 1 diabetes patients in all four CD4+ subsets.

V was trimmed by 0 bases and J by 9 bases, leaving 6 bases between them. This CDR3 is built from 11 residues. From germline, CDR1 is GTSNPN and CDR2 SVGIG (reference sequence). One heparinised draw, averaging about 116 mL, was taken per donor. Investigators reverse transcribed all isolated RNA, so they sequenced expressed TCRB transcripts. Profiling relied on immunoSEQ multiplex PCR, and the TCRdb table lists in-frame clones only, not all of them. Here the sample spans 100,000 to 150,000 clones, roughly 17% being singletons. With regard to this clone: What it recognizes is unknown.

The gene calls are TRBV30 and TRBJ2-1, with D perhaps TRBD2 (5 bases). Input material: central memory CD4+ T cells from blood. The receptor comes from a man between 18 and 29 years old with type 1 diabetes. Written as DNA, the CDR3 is TGTGCCTGGAGTGTAGCGGTTGAGCAGTTCTTC. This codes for CAWSVAVEQFF.